This section outlines one TCR beta chain sequence together with its context. The antigen this receptor binds is unknown. It has no much larger one-base neighbor in the sample; base qualities were not kept. Library construction relied on the immunoSEQ multiplex PCR assay. The paper's data handling went like this. A statistical classification framework was built for diagnosing cytomegalovirus status from the catalog of TCR beta chain sequences. In TCRdb, the immuneACCESS table is reduced to in-frame sequences with V and J assigned. These tables do not hold every clone; where another copy was compared, an unresolved V gene accounts for under half, and the others remain unexplained. V, J and clone size were drawn from that table, and D and trimming were deduced from the DNA. This sample comprises about 56,000 clones, roughly nine tenths of them detected only once. In total, the top ten clones hold around 1.1% of the sample.

This sample is part of a study of cytomegalovirus exposure and HLA in healthy donors (dated by TCRdb to 2017 to 2019). The study in broad terms: According to a later analysis, one platform produced both the 120 validation repertoires and the roughly 650 repertoires of the first cohort. The study aimed to test whether signatures of past pathogen exposure could be identified by cataloging public T cell receptors. Along with the approximately 670-subject first cohort, a separate validation cohort of some 130 different subjects was used. The study combined high-throughput TCR immunosequencing, statistical association of individual TCRs with disease status, and machine learning to predict cytomegalovirus infection status.

The donors belonged to the validation cohort of about 130 subjects, which was separate from the approximately 700-subject first cohort. Sequences LNHDA (CDR1) and SQIVND (CDR2) are obtained from the germline V gene (reference sequence). V drops 5 bases and J drops 4 bases, leaving 23 bases in between. There are 17 amino acids in the CDR3, from cysteine to phenylalanine inclusive. The kept DNA is CDR3 alone, 51 bases in frame from the first base. The investigation overall reported the following: The classifier was reported to diagnose cytomegalovirus status with high specificity and sensitivity in both the original cohort and the validation cohort. In vitro tests confirmed that a few of the cytomegalovirus-associated TCR beta chains recognize cytomegalovirus antigens. The authors suggested that the approach could potentially be extended to other disease states and immunological phenotypes. In the study, 150 to 200 TCR beta chains were listed as associated with cytomegalovirus. While some public TCRs were present in many individuals, most TCR sequences turned up only very rarely across donors. Of the cluster scores, roughly 95% were above 0 in a later analysis, which found that TCRs clustered in the first cohort also tended to co-occur in the 95 to 150 validation repertoires. A later analysis had no HLA typing for the validation cohort, so co-occurrence there was scored across all 120 repertoires.

This chain is built from TRBV19 and TRBJ1-1, and TRBD1 may be the D gene, going by 6 matching bases. The origin of this receptor is a man aged 18 to 35 in good health and CMV-seronegative. What was sequenced was PBMCs. The DNA reads TGTGCCAGTAGTCCGGACAGAAATCTCAAGCGCGCCACTGAAGCTTTCTTT. This codes for CASSPDRNLKRATEAFF.